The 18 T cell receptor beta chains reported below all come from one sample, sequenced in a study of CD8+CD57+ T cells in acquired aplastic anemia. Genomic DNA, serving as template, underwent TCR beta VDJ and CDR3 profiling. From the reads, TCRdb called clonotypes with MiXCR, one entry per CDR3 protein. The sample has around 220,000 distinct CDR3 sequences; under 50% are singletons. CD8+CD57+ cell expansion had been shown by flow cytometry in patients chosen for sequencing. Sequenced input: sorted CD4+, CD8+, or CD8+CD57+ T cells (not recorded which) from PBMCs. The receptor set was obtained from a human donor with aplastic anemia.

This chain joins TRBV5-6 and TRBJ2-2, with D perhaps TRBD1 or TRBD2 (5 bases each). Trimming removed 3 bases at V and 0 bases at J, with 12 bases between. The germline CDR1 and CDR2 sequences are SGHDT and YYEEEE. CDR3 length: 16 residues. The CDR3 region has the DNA TGTGCCAGCAGCTATCCGGGGCAGGCGAACACCGGGGAGCTGTTTTTT. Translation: CASSYPGQANTGELFF.

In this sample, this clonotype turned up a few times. The CDR3: CARPCHTEAFF. CDR3 DNA sequence: TGTGCCAGGCCCTGTCACACTGAAGCTTTCTTT. V usage is TRBV10-3 and J usage is TRBJ1-1; D not certain. CDR3 length: 11 amino acids. Germline values: CDR1 ENHRY, CDR2 SYGVKD. The V end lost 10 bases, the J end lost 3 bases, and 9 bases lay between the germline ends.

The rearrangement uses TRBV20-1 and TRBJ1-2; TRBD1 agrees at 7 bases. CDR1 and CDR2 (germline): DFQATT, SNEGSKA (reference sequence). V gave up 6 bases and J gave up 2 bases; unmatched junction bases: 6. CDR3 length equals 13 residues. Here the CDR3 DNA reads TGCAGTGCCAGACAGGGCGGCAACTATGGCTACACCTTC. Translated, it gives CSARQGGNYGYTF.

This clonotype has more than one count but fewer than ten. The CDR3 nucleotides read TGTGCCAGCAGTTACTCGCGCGTAACACCCAACTACTACTATGGCTACACCTTC. This encodes CASSYSRVTPNYYYGYTF. The chain uses TRBV6-5 and TRBJ1-2; D is undetermined. This CDR3 comprises 18 residues. The V end was cut by 0 bases, the J end by 3 bases, with 20 bases between. Germline lookup yields CDR1 MNHEY and CDR2 SVGAGI.

CDR3 nucleotides: TGTGCCAGCAGCCCCGGGACAGGGATTTACGAGCAGTACTTC. Its protein product is CASSPGTGIYEQYF. This chain joins TRBV9 and TRBJ2-7; 9 nucleotides agree with TRBD1. Germline V gene lookup returns CDR1 SGDLS and CDR2 YYNGEE. The V segment lost 4 bases and the J segment 4 bases; nucleotides outside the gene matches: 6. The CDR3 runs to 14 residues.

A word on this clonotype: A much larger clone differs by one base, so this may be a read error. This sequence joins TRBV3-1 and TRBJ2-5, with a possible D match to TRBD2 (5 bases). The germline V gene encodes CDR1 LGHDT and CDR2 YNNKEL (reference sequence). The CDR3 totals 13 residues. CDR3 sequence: CASSQDVEETRYF. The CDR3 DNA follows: TGTGCCAGCAGCCAAGATGTGGAGGAGACCCGGTACTTC.

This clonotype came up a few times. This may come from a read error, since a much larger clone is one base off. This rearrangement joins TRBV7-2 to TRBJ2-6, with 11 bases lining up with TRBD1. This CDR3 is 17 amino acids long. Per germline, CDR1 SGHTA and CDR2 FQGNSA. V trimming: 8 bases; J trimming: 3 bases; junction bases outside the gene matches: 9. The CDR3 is CASRARTGGIGANVLTF. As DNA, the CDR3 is TGTGCCAGCCGAGCCAGGACAGGGGGCATTGGGGCCAACGTCCTGACTTTC.

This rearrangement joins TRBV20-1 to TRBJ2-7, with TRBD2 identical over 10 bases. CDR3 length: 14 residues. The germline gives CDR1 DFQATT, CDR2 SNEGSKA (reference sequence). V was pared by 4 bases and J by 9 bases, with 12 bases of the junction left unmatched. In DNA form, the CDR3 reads TGCAGTGCTACATCCCGTAGCGGGGGGACTGGGCAGTACTTC. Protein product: CSATSRSGGTGQYF.

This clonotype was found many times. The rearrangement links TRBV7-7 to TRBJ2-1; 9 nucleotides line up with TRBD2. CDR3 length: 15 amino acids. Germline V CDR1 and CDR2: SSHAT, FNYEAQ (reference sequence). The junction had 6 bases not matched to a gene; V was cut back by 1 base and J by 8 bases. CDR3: CASSLGISGGHEQFF. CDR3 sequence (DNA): TGTGCCAGCAGCTTAGGGATAAGCGGGGGGCATGAGCAGTTCTTC.

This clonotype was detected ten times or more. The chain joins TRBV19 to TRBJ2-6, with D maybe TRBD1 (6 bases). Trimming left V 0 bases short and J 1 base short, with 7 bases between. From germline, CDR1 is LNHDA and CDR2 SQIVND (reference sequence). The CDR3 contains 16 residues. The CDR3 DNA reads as TGTGCCAGTAGTATAGAAACAGGGTCTGGGGCCAACGTCCTGACTTTC. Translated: CASSIETGSGANVLTF.

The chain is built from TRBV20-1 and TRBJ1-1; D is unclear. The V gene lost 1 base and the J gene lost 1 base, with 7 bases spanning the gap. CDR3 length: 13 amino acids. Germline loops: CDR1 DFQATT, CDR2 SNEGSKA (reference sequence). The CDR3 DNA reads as TGCAGTGCTAGAGCGGGCCCGAACACTGAAGCTTTCTTT. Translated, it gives CSARAGPNTEAFF.

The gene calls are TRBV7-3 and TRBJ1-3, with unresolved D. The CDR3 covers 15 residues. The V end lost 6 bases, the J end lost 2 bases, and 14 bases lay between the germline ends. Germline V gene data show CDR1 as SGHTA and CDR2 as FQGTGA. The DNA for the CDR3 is TGTGCCAGCAGTTACGGGGATAGGGCTGGAAACACCATATATTTT. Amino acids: CASSYGDRAGNTIYF.

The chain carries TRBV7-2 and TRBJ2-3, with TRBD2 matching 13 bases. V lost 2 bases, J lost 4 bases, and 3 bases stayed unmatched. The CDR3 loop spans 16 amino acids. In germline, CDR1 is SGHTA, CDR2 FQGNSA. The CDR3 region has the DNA TGTGCCAGCAGCTTAAGGACTAGCGGGGGCCCAGATACGCAGTATTTT. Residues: CASSLRTSGGPDTQYF.

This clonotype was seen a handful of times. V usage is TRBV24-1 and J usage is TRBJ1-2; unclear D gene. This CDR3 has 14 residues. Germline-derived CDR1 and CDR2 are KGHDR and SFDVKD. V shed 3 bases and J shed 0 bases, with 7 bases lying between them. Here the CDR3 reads CATSDHGANYGYTF. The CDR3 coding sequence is TGTGCCACCAGTGATCACGGAGCTAACTATGGCTACACCTTC.

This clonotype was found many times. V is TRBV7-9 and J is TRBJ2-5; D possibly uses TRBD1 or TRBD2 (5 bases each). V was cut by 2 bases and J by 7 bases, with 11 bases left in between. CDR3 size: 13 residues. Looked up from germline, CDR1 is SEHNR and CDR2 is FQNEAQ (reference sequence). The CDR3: CASSLQGDGTQYF. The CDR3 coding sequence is TGTGCCAGCAGCTTACAAGGGGACGGGACCCAGTACTTC.

The CDR3 DNA sequence: TGTGCCACCAGTGATTTGGGGACAGGGGGGCTTCAGCCCCAGCATTTT. The encoded protein is CATSDLGTGGLQPQHF. The chain uses TRBV24-1 and TRBJ1-5, with TRBD1 matching 11 bases. Germline trimming cut 0 bases from V and 6 bases from J; bases unmatched to any gene: 3. The germline V gene has CDR1 KGHDR and CDR2 SFDVKD. The CDR3 contains 16 residues.

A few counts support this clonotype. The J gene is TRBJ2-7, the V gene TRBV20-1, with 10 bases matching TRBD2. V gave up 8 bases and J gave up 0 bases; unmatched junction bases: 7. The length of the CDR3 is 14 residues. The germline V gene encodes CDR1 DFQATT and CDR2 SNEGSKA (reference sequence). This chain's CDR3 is CSPSGTSVSYEQYF. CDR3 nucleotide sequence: TGCAGTCCCTCCGGGACTAGCGTCTCCTACGAGCAGTACTTC.

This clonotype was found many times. CDR3 sequence: CAISETLPGGGTEAFF. DNA of the CDR3: TGTGCCATCAGTGAGACCCTCCCGGGCGGCGGCACTGAAGCTTTCTTT. V gene TRBV10-3 combines with J gene TRBJ1-1, with unresolved D. Trimming shortened V by 2 bases and J by 4 bases, and 17 bases separated the two germline ends. CDR1 and CDR2 from the germline V gene are ENHRY and SYGVKD. CDR3 length: 16 residues.